These 4 T cell receptor beta chains originate from one sample sequenced in a study of blood T cell repertoires in COVID-19. Assay: immunoSEQ multiplex PCR; the TCRdb copy retains only in-frame clones and omits some. This table holds about 480,000 clones, about 85% found once. Sequencing used PBMCs or T cells enriched from blood (not recorded which). Receptors were obtained from a young woman with acute COVID-19.

This clone was seen once. The chain has TRBV29-1 and TRBJ2-2; D is possibly TRBD2 (5 bases). CDR1 is SQVTM and CDR2 is ANQGSEA in the germline V gene. Trimming took off 2 bases at V and 5 bases at J, with 18 bases between the two ends. The length of the CDR3 is 16 residues. The CDR3 is CSVEFRTSGETGELFF. CDR3 coding DNA: TGCAGCGTTGAATTCAGGACCTCTGGGGAGACCGGGGAGCTGTTTTTT.

V and J are TRBV28 and TRBJ2-2; maybe TRBD2 (6 bases). Germline-derived CDR1 and CDR2 are MDHEN and SYDVKM. The CDR3 consists of 15 residues. V lost 3 bases, J lost 3 bases, and 11 bases lay in between. CDR3 amino acids: CASSLEGEDTGELFF. The CDR3 DNA follows: TGTGCCAGCAGTTTGGAGGGCGAGGACACCGGGGAGCTGTTTTTT.

The chain joins TRBV4-1 to TRBJ1-5, with a possible D match to TRBD1 (5 bases). Germline CDR1 reads MGHRA; CDR2 reads YSYEKL. The germline V and J ends were trimmed by 1 base and 3 bases, with 16 bases remaining between them. The CDR3 contains 17 residues. CDR3 residues: CASSQGLSRGYNQPQHF. The DNA for the CDR3 is TGCGCCAGCAGCCAAGGCTTATCTCGGGGGTACAATCAGCCCCAGCATTTT.

CDR3 sequence: CASSSSGGPEKTQETQYF. As DNA, the CDR3 is TGTGCCAGCAGCTCCTCCGGGGGGCCCGAGAAGACACAAGAGACCCAGTACTTC. This chain uses TRBV7-3 with TRBJ2-5; D possibly corresponds to TRBD2 (7 bases). The CDR3 sequence is 18 residues long. V was clipped by 4 bases and J by 2 bases, with 23 bases between them. CDR1 and CDR2 (germline): SGHTA, FQGTGA.